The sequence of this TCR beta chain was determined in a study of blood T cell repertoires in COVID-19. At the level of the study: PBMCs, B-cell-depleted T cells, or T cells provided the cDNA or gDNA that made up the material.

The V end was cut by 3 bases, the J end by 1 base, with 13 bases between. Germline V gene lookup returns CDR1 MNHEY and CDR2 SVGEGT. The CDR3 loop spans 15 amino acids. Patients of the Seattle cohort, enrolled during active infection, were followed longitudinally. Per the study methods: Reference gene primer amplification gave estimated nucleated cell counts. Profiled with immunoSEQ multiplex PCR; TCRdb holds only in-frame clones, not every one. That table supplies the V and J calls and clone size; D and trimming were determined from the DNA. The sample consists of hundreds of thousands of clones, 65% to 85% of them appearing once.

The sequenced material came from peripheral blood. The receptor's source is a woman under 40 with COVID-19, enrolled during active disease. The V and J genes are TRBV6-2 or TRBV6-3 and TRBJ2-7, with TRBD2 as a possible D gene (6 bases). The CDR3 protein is CASSYPGTSSYEQYF. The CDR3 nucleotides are TGTGCCAGCAGTTATCCCGGGACTTCTTCCTACGAGCAGTACTTC.